This TCR beta chain was sequenced for a study of blood T cell repertoires in COVID-19. Assay used: immunoSEQ multiplex PCR; TCRdb lists only in-frame clones, some missing. The sample includes 150,000 to 200,000 clones, approximately 91% of them seen just once. Looked up from germline, CDR1 is MNHEY and CDR2 is SMNVEV (reference sequence). After removal of 8 bases from V and 7 bases from J, the junction contained 13 bases not matched to a gene. The CDR3 has 15 residues. Symptom resolution, clearance, or two negative PCRs marked the recovered donors of Cohort 3. The gene calls are TRBV27 and TRBJ2-1; 8 bases agree with TRBD2. The sample comprised PBMCs or T cells enriched from blood (not recorded which). The TCR was taken from a woman younger than 35 who had recovered from COVID-19. For the CDR3, the DNA is TGTGCCAGCTCCCCCCGAAGCGGGAGTAGGAATGAGCAGTTCTTC. It encodes CASSPRSGSRNEQFF.